Each of the 25 T cell receptor beta chains below was sequenced from the same sample in a study of blood T cell repertoires in COVID-19. Profiling relied on immunoSEQ multiplex PCR, and the TCRdb table lists in-frame clones only, not all of them. The sample lists around 170,000 clones; approximately 74% were seen once. The sequencing sample was made of peripheral blood. Receptor source: an elderly woman with acute or convalescent COVID-19.

In its sample, this clone was seen once. The V call is TRBV7-9, the J call TRBJ1-6; 9 nucleotides match TRBD1. V shed 8 bases and J 0 bases; nucleotides not matched to a gene: 5. Germline-derived CDR1 and CDR2 are SEHNR and FQNEAQ (reference sequence). The CDR3 has 16 amino acids. The CDR3 DNA sequence: TGTGCCAGCGGGACAGGGAAAAGCTCCTATAATTCACCCCTCCACTTT. Protein product: CASGTGKSSYNSPLHF.

As for this clone: Other DNA sequences in this specimen translate into the identical CDR3. CDR3 region: CASSLETSGPYEQYF. CDR3 nucleotides: TGCGCCAGCAGCTTGGAAACTAGCGGTCCCTACGAGCAGTACTTC. This chain links TRBV5-1 with TRBJ2-7; 8 bases match TRBD2. There are 15 residues in the CDR3. The germline V gene has CDR1 SGHRS and CDR2 YFSETQ. The trim removed 0 bases at V and 2 bases at J, leaving 4 bases unmatched.

The CDR3 sequence is CASSPPGTSSEAFF. The CDR3, as DNA: TGTGCCAGCAGCCCGCCAGGGACTAGCTCTGAAGCTTTCTTT. The chain carries TRBV2 and TRBJ1-1; D possibly corresponds to TRBD1 (5 bases). This CDR3 is 14 amino acids long. Trimming removed 6 bases at V and 6 bases at J, with 17 bases between. Germline V lookup: CDR1 SNHLY, CDR2 FYNNEI.

The rearrangement joins TRBV6-5 to TRBJ2-3; 8 bases align to TRBD1. The germline V gene has CDR1 MNHEY and CDR2 SVGAGI. With 6 bases clipped from V and 2 bases from J, the junction kept 7 bases outside the gene matches. CDR3 length: 15 residues. CDR3: CASSEGQADTDTQYF. The CDR3 DNA is TGTGCCAGCAGCGAGGGACAGGCCGACACAGATACGCAGTATTTT.

This clone occurred a few times. The chain recombines TRBV6-1 with TRBJ1-3; no firm D call. The CDR3 extends over 13 amino acids. The germline CDR1 and CDR2 sequences are MNHNS and SASEGT. Trimming stripped 3 bases from V and 1 base from J, with 4 bases between. CDR3 sequence reads: CASSDGSGNTIYF. CDR3 bases: TGTGCCAGCAGTGACGGTTCTGGAAACACCATATATTTT.

This clone was detected a few times. The chain recombines TRBV5-1 with TRBJ2-1; 7 nucleotides line up with TRBD1. This CDR3 has 16 amino acids. Trimming took 6 bases from V and 1 from J; bases not matched to a gene: 10. CDR1 and CDR2 from the germline V gene are SGHRS and YFSETQ. CDR3 amino acids: CASIEGGGRSYNEQFF. CDR3 in DNA: TGCGCCAGCATAGAAGGGGGCGGCCGATCCTACAATGAGCAGTTCTTC.

V usage is TRBV7-9 and J usage is TRBJ2-7; 7 nucleotides agree with TRBD2. This CDR3 comprises 13 residues. With 5 bases clipped from V and 3 bases from J, the junction kept 4 bases outside the gene matches. Germline loops: CDR1 SEHNR, CDR2 FQNEAQ (reference sequence). The CDR3 protein is CASSAGVGYEQYF. The CDR3 region has the DNA TGTGCCAGCAGCGCGGGAGTGGGCTACGAGCAGTACTTC.

The V gene is TRBV4-1, the J gene TRBJ2-7, with 7 bases aligning to TRBD2. The trim removed 1 base at V and 9 bases at J, leaving 18 bases unmatched. Germline values: CDR1 MGHRA, CDR2 YSYEKL. The CDR3 extends over 17 amino acids. CDR3 sequence (DNA): TGCGCCAGCAGCCAAGTACGAGGAGCGGGAAGCCGACGGGGGCAGTACTTC. It encodes CASSQVRGAGSRRGQYF.

The chain is built from TRBV10-3 and TRBJ2-1, with TRBD1 matching over 8 bases. Looked up from germline, CDR1 is ENHRY and CDR2 is SYGVKD. The V and J ends lost 0 bases and 8 bases, in that order; junction bases with no gene match: 6. The CDR3 runs 15 residues. The CDR3 DNA reads TGTGCCATCAGTGAGTCCAGGGGGCTTATCGATGAGCAGTTCTTC. It codes for CAISESRGLIDEQFF.

This sequence joins TRBV5-1 and TRBJ2-4; unclear D gene. The CDR3 spans 14 residues. The germline CDR1 and CDR2 sequences are SGHRS and YFSETQ. Trimming took 0 bases from V and 8 from J, leaving 12 bases between them. CDR3 sequence reads: CASSLAGGQDIQYF. The CDR3 nucleotides read TGCGCCAGCAGCTTGGCCGGTGGGCAAGACATTCAGTACTTC.

The chain is built from TRBV6-5 and TRBJ2-3; 14 nucleotides agree with TRBD2. V trimming: 7 bases; J trimming: 7 bases; junction bases outside the gene matches: 7. This CDR3 contains 15 residues. The germline V gene encodes CDR1 MNHEY and CDR2 SVGAGI. The CDR3 bases are TGTGCCAGCACCGCGGGACTAGCGGGAGTCAATACGCAGTATTTT. It yields the protein CASTAGLAGVNTQYF.

With respect to this clone: Other DNA sequences from this sample encode an identical CDR3 as well. This chain connects TRBV6-5 to TRBJ1-1; possibly TRBD1 for D (6 bases). The CDR3 has 12 residues. The germline V gene encodes CDR1 MNHEY and CDR2 SVGAGI. The V end was cut by 2 bases, the J end by 8 bases, with 9 bases between. This CDR3 is CASSYQQGEAFF. CDR3 DNA sequence: TGTGCCAGCAGTTACCAACAGGGAGAAGCTTTCTTT.

J is TRBJ2-3 and V is TRBV7-2, with TRBD1 matching 10 bases. The CDR3 is 14 amino acids. The V gene end was trimmed by 5 bases and the J gene end by 5 bases; junction bases not matched to a gene: 4. Germline CDR1 reads SGHTA; CDR2 reads FQGNSA. The CDR3 coding sequence is TGTGCCAGCAGCCCCGACAGGGGGCGAGATACGCAGTATTTT. It specifies CASSPDRGRDTQYF.

This clone has a single count. This chain joins TRBV19 and TRBJ1-2; 11 bases agree with TRBD1. Germline V lookup: CDR1 LNHDA, CDR2 SQIVND (reference sequence). CDR3 length: 17 residues. The V segment lost 3 bases and the J segment 8 bases; nucleotides outside the gene matches: 14. The CDR3 coding sequence is TGTGCCAGTAGTATCACGAGGACAGGGGGCTTAGATTCCGGCTACACCTTC. Translated, it gives CASSITRTGGLDSGYTF. Based on the CDR3 plus reference TRBV19 and TRBJ1-2, the full variable domain is DGGITQSPKYLFRKEGQNVTLSCEQNLNHDAMYWYRQDPGQGLRLIYYSQIVNDFQKGDIAEGYSVSREKKESFPLTVTSAQKNPTAFYLCASSITRTGGLDSGYTFGSGTRLTVV.

The rearrangement uses TRBV9 and TRBJ1-3; D possibly corresponds to TRBD1 (6 bases). The CDR3 has 15 amino acids. Germline V gene data show CDR1 as SGDLS and CDR2 as YYNGEE. V was trimmed by 4 bases and J by 6 bases, leaving 17 bases between them. The CDR3 region is CASSQGFQGTNTIYF. The CDR3 coding sequence is TGTGCCAGCAGCCAGGGGTTCCAGGGCACAAACACCATATATTTT.

This clone was counted only a few times. One end of the junction varies from germline; a read error may be responsible. In DNA form, the CDR3 reads TGTGCTAGTGGTTTGTTCGATACCGGACAGGTCCACTTC. As protein: CASGLFDTGQVHF. V is TRBV12-5 and J is TRBJ1-2, with 7 bases aligning to TRBD1. Per germline, CDR1 LGHNT and CDR2 FRNRAP. The length of the CDR3 is 13 residues.

V is TRBV11-2 and J is TRBJ2-1; tentative D call: TRBD2 (5 bases). The CDR3 totals 16 residues. Germline CDR1 is SGHAT and CDR2 is FQNNGV. The V gene lost 2 bases and the J gene lost 0 bases, with 11 bases spanning the gap. DNA for the CDR3: TGTGCCAGCAGCTTATCGGCGGGCGGCTCCTACAATGAGCAGTTCTTC. It encodes CASSLSAGGSYNEQFF.

The chain employs TRBV29-1 and TRBJ1-5; a weak D match, TRBD1 (6 bases). The CDR3 extends over 13 amino acids. V lost 4 bases and J 5 bases, leaving 12 bases between the germline ends. Germline CDR1 and CDR2: SQVTM and ANQGSEA. The CDR3 nucleotides are TGCAGCGTTGGGGAAAACAGGGATCAGCCCCAGCATTTT. It yields the protein CSVGENRDQPQHF.

The chain recombines TRBV9 with TRBJ2-1, with TRBD1 identical over 10 bases. This CDR3 comprises 15 residues. V trimming: 0 bases; J trimming: 6 bases; junction bases outside the gene matches: 3. Germline V lookup: CDR1 SGDLS, CDR2 YYNGEE. CDR3 region: CASSVAGTGANEQFF. The CDR3 DNA reads TGTGCCAGCAGCGTAGCCGGGACAGGGGCCAATGAGCAGTTCTTC.

This chain uses TRBV28 with TRBJ2-6, with unresolved D. The CDR3 spans 15 residues. From germline, CDR1 is MDHEN and CDR2 SYDVKM. V lost 2 bases and J 4 bases, leaving 9 bases between the germline ends. CDR3 loop: CASSLPSSGANVLTF. The CDR3 region has the DNA TGTGCCAGCAGTTTACCCAGTTCCGGGGCCAACGTCCTGACTTTC.

The chain links TRBV28 to TRBJ2-6; no clear D gene. This CDR3 contains 13 residues. Germline loops: CDR1 MDHEN, CDR2 SYDVKM. Trimming cost V 8 bases and J 1 base, with 6 bases left between them. Here the CDR3 reads CASFESGANVLTF. In DNA, the CDR3 is TGTGCCAGCTTCGAGTCTGGGGCCAACGTCCTGACTTTC.

V gene TRBV19 combines with J gene TRBJ1-1; D unclear. V was clipped by 5 bases and J by 4 bases, with 11 bases between them. The CDR3 is 13 amino acids. CDR1 and CDR2 from the germline V gene are LNHDA and SQIVND (reference sequence). The DNA of the CDR3 is TGTGCCAGTAGTGTCTCCACTCGCACTGAAGCTTTCTTT. Translating gives CASSVSTRTEAFF.

The rearrangement uses TRBV7-2 and TRBJ2-3; D may be TRBD1 (6 bases). The CDR3 is 15 amino acids. CDR1 is SGHTA, CDR2 FQGNSA, per germline. V was shortened by 5 bases and J by 2 bases, with 14 bases between the two germline ends. The CDR3, as DNA: TGTGCCAGCAGCCCCCAACAGGGATACACAGATACGCAGTATTTT. This encodes CASSPQQGYTDTQYF.

The chain couples TRBV10-3 to TRBJ2-1, with TRBD1 matching over 7 bases. V lost 6 bases to trimming and J lost 2 bases; unmatched junction nucleotides: 7. Germline-derived CDR1 and CDR2 are ENHRY and SYGVKD. The CDR3 is 15 residues long. In DNA form, the CDR3 reads TGTGCCATCAGGGAGGACAGGATGACCTACAATGAGCAGTTCTTC. Amino acids: CAIREDRMTYNEQFF.

This chain joins TRBV7-3 and TRBJ2-5; 7 bases map to TRBD2. Looked up from germline, CDR1 is SGHTA and CDR2 is FQGTGA. This CDR3 spans 14 amino acids. J was trimmed by 2 bases and V by 2 bases; bases with no gene match: 2. This CDR3 reads CASSLGTTQETQYF. For the CDR3, the DNA is TGTGCCAGCAGCTTAGGGACTACACAAGAGACCCAGTACTTC.